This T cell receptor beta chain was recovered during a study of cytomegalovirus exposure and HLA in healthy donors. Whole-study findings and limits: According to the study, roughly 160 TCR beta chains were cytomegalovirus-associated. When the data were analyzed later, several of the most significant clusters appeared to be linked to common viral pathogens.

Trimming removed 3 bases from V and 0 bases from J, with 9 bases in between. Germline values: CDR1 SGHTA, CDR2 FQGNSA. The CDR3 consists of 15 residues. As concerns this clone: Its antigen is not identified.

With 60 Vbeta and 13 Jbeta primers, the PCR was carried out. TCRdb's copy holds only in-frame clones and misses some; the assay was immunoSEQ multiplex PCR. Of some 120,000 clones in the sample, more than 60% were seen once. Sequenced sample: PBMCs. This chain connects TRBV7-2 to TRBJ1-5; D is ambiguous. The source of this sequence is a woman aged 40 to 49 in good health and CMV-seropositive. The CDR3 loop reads CASSFQADSNQPQHF. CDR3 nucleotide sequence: TGTGCCAGCAGCTTCCAGGCAGATAGCAATCAGCCCCAGCATTTT.